This T cell receptor beta chain comes out of a study of vaccination and CD4 T cells after COVID-19. With the Oncomine TCR Beta short-read assay, DNA from cultured CD4+ T cells was sequenced. TCRdb redid the calling of the PCR reads with MiXCR, one entry per CDR3 protein. The profile covers roughly 12,000 distinct CDR3 sequences, with approximately 53% appearing a single time and under 30% taken by the ten largest. The treatment was: roughly ten-day PBMC culture with coronavirus spike peptide pools or control peptides (ViraFEST assay). As concerns this clonotype: The antigen remains undetermined.

Deletions cut 5 bases from V and 7 bases from J, with 8 bases between. Germline V CDR1 and CDR2: LNHDA, SQIVND (reference sequence). The CDR3 is 11 residues long. The chain has TRBV19 and TRBJ1-2; tentatively, D is TRBD1 (6 bases). This receptor was taken from a human donor who had recovered from COVID-19. The sample was CD4+ T cells from blood, cultured in vitro. CDR3 residues: CASSGGAGYTF. As DNA, the CDR3 is TGTGCCAGTAGTGGGGGGGCTGGCTACACCTTC.